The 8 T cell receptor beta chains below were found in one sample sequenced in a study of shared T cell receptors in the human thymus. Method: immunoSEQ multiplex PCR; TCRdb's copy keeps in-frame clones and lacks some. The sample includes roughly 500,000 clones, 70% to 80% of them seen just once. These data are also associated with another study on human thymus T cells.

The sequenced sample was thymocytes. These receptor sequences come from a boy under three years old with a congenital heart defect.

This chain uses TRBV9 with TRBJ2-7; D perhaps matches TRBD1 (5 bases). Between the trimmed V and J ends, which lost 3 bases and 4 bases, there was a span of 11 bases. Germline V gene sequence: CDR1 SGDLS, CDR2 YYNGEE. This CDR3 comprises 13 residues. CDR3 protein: CASSGTPPYEQYF. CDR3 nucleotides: TGTGCCAGCAGCGGGACACCGCCATACGAGCAGTACTTC.

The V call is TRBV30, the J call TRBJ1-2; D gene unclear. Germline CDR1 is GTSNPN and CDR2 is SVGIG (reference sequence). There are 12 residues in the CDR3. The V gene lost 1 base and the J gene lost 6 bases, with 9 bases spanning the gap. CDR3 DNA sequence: TGTGCCTGGAGTGGTCCGGAGAATGGCTACACCTTC. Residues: CAWSGPENGYTF.

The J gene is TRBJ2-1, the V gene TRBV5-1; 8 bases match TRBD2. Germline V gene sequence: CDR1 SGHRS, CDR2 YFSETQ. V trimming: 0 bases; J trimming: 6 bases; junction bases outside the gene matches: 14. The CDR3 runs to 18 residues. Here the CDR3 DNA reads TGCGCCAGCAGCTTGGTCCCCCCCTTATCGGGAGGGGGCAATGAGCAGTTCTTC. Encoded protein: CASSLVPPLSGGGNEQFF.

The CDR3 nucleotides read TGCAGCGTGCCCCAGGGCTCCTACAATGAGCAGTTCTTC. This encodes CSVPQGSYNEQFF. This chain connects TRBV29-1 to TRBJ2-1; D possibly corresponds to TRBD1 (5 bases). The CDR3 sequence is 13 residues long. The germline V gene has CDR1 SQVTM and CDR2 ANQGSEA. V lost 6 bases and J lost 0, with 9 bases in between.

CDR3 sequence: CASSWGGTSGSLHEQYF. CDR3 nucleotides: TGTGCCAGCAGCTGGGGCGGGACTAGCGGGAGTCTCCACGAGCAGTACTTC. This chain links TRBV5-6 with TRBJ2-7; TRBD2 matches at 14 bases. Trimming at V came to 3 bases and at J to 5 bases, leaving 10 bases not matched to a gene. This CDR3 has 17 residues. From germline, CDR1 is SGHDT and CDR2 YYEEEE.

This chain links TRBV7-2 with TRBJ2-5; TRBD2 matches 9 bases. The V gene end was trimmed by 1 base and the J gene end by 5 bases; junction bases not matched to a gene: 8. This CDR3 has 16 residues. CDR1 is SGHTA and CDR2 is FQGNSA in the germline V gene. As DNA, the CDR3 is TGTGCCAGCAGCTTAGGGCTAGCGGGAATAACGGAGACCCAGTACTTC. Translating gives CASSLGLAGITETQYF. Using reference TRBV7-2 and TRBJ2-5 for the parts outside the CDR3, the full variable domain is GAGVSQSPSNKVTEKGKDVELRCDPISGHTALYWYRQSLGQGLEFLIYFQGNSAPDKSGLPSDRFSAERTGGSVSTLTIQRTQQEDSAVYLCASSLGLAGITETQYFGPGTRLLVL.

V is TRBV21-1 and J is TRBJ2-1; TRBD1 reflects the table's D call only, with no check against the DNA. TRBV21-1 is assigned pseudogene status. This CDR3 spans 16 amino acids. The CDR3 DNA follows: TGTGCCAGCACCTTGACAGGGGGGTGGATGGGGAATGAGCAGTTCTTC. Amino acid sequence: CASTLTGGWMGNEQFF.

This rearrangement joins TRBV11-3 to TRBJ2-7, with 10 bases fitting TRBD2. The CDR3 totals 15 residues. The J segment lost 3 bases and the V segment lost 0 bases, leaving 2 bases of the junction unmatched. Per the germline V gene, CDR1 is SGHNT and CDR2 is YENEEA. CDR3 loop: CASSLELAGNYEQYF. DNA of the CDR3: TGTGCCAGCAGCTTAGAACTAGCGGGGAACTACGAGCAGTACTTC.